This T cell receptor (beta chain) was identified during a study of blood T cell repertoires in COVID-19. The V gene end was trimmed by 2 bases and the J gene end by 0 bases; junction bases not matched to a gene: 7. Germline V gene data show CDR1 as SGHNT and CDR2 as YYREEE (reference sequence). The CDR3 covers 17 residues. In the study's own analysis: Reference gene primer amplification in the assay estimated nucleated cell counts. TCRdb's table, derived via immunoSEQ multiplex PCR, lists solely in-frame clones and lacks some. V and J calls and clone size are given by that table; D and trimming were obtained from the DNA. The table lists fewer than 300,000 clones, over 75% of them singletons, with around 1.1% in the top ten.

This receptor was obtained from a woman in her 30s who had recovered from COVID-19. The specimen was PBMCs or T cells enriched from blood (not recorded which). The rearrangement links TRBV5-4 to TRBJ1-2; 10 bases are a match to TRBD1. The CDR3 DNA reads as TGTGCCAGCAGCTTCGGGACAGGGGATCTAGCTAACTATGGCTACACCTTC. Protein: CASSFGTGDLANYGYTF. The full variable domain, with the rest looked up from reference TRBV5-4 and TRBJ1-2, is ETGVTQSPTHLIKTRGQQVTLRCSSQSGHNTVSWYQQALGQGPQFIFQYYREEENGRGNFPPRFSGLQFPNYSSELNVNALELDDSALYLCASSFGTGDLANYGYTFGSGTRLTVV.